This T cell receptor beta chain appears in the sequencing data of a study of T cell responses to AZD1222 COVID-19 vaccine (dated by TCRdb to about 2021). Turning to the overall study: AZD1222 recipients given second doses at about 4 weeks or at about 12 weeks were pooled, since spike-specific TCR depth and breadth were not found to differ between the two schedules. Trial participants were enrolled into age subgroups of 18-55, 56-69 and 70-plus years, which contained roughly 150, 30 and 60 TCR-sequenced participants, respectively. A total of over 230 trial participants underwent TCR sequencing, of whom about 210 received two doses of AZD1222 and about 26 received two doses of the MenACWY control vaccine. Summary of the overall study and its limitations: The 56-69-year group was small, and its depth increase did not reach significance, likely because of low power. Conclusions about previously exposed vaccinees were limited because only six AZD1222 recipients were SARS-CoV-2 seropositive at baseline. After two AZD1222 doses, spike-specific TCR breadth and depth were significantly higher than at day 0 and than in MenACWY recipients. Because no day 14 peak-response samples were available, repertoires were characterized only after the peak T cell response. Reportedly, close to half of the unique spike-specific TCRs recognized epitopes lying outside the regions that are mutated in the B.1.351 and B.1.1.7 variants. Participants were mostly white British and included more females than males, and it was suggested by the authors that clonal diversity may have been underestimated. Vaccine-associated CD4 TCRs spanned the whole spike protein, with dominant responses in regions 160-218 and 743-854.

This specimen's time point label, interpreted: baseline before first vaccination. Vaccinee samples came from UK trials COV001 and COV002, including a single-blind randomized controlled phase 2/3 trial of AZD1222 (ChAdOx1 nCoV-19) in healthy adults. Trial participant PBMC samples were collected at day 0 and day 28 after the second dose for TCRbeta chain sequencing. Per the germline V gene, MNHNS is the CDR1 and SASEGT is the CDR2. From the cysteine up to the phenylalanine, the CDR3 has a length of 15 residues. Here the CDR3 DNA is all that survives: 45 bases in frame from base 1. To note about this clone: Its antigen specificity is not known. Its ends do not fully match the called genes, so a read error is possible.

The CDR3 regions of human TCRbeta chains were analyzed by immunosequencing. On the authors' methods: TCRs in the repertoires were matched against a reference library of SARS-CoV-2-specific TCRs that had been generated with the MIRA antigen-specificity platform. Breadth was defined as the fraction of unique TCRs that were SARS-CoV-2-associated. Depth was defined as the fraction of total T cells that were SARS-CoV-2-associated. Using the MIRA data, each spike-specific TCR was assigned both to the spike region to which the TCR was reactive and to a CD4 or CD8 class. Log10-transformed breadth and depth values were compared by one-way ANOVA with Sidak's multiple comparisons tests. TCRdb took this table from immuneACCESS and kept in-frame rearrangements with V and J called. Such tables lack part of the clones; where checked against another copy, unresolved V genes explain under half of the gap, and the rest is unexplained. V and J calls plus clone size are reproduced from that table; the DNA served to infer D and trimming. The sample profile shows under 200,000 clones; approximately 92% of them were found once. The ten largest clonotypes hold 1% to 1.5% of the sample.

The receptor comes from an adult in good health. The material sequenced was peripheral blood, taken on day 0 of AZD1222 vaccination. The rearrangement joined TRBV6-1 to TRBJ1-2, and possibly TRBD1, on 6 matching bases. The CDR3 is CASNEGLYRVDGYTF. The nucleotide sequence is given as TGTGCCAGCAATGAAGGGTTATACAGGGTGGATGGCTACACCTTC.